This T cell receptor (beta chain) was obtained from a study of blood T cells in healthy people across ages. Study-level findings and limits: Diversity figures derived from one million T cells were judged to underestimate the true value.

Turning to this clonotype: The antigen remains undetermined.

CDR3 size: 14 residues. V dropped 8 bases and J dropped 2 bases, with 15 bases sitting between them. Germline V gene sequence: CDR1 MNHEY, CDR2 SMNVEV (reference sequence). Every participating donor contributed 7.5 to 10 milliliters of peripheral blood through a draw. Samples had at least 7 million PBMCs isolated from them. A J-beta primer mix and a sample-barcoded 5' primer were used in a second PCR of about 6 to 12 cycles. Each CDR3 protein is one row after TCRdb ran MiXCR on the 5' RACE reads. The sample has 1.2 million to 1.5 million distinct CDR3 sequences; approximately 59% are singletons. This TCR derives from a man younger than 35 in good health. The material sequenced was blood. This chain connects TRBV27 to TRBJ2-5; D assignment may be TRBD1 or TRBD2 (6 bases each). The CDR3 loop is CASGNQGRQETQYF. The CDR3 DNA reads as TGTGCCAGCGGAAATCAGGGGAGGCAAGAGACCCAGTACTTC.